A single sample gave rise to the 28 T cell receptor beta chains below, sequenced in a study of PD-1 blockade in classical Hodgkin lymphoma. The method was immunoSEQ multiplex PCR; TCRdb's version includes in-frame clones alone and lacks a portion of them. The sample lists fewer than 20,000 clones; around 85% were seen once. Brentuximab vedotin exposure varied among the patients, all of whom had relapsed after autologous stem cell transplantation. Negative magnetic selection isolated CD4+ T cells from thawed PBMCs. Specimen: CD4+ T cells from blood, collected at baseline. These receptors all stem from a human donor with classical Hodgkin lymphoma.

The V gene is TRBV20-1, the J gene TRBJ1-4; no firm D call. The germline CDR1 and CDR2 sequences are DFQATT and SNEGSKA (reference sequence). This CDR3 spans 11 amino acids. Deletions cut 3 bases from V and 8 bases from J, with 7 bases between. CDR3 bases: TGCAGTGCTAGGGACGGCGAAAAACTGTTTTTT. Translating it yields CSARDGEKLFF.

The genes are TRBV10-3 and TRBJ2-7; TRBD1 matches 12 bases. J lost 4 bases, V lost 0 bases, and 10 bases had no gene match. CDR1 is ENHRY and CDR2 is SYGVKD in the germline V gene. The CDR3 covers 18 residues. CDR3 amino acids: CAISESSRGTGGSYEQYF. In nucleotides, the CDR3 is TGTGCCATCAGTGAGTCTTCTCGGGGGACAGGGGGCTCGTACGAGCAGTACTTC.

This chain connects TRBV5-6 to TRBJ2-1, with TRBD2 matching 14 bases. Germline V gene sequence: CDR1 SGHDT, CDR2 YYEEEE. J was trimmed by 8 bases and V by 1 base; bases with no gene match: 14. The CDR3 has 19 amino acids. Here the CDR3 DNA reads TGTGCCAGCAGCTTGAATGCTTTCGGGACTAGCGGGAGAGTGGATGAGCAGTTCTTC. Protein product: CASSLNAFGTSGRVDEQFF.

The chain uses TRBV25-1 and TRBJ1-2; D is uncertain. Between the trimmed V and J ends, which lost 3 bases and 7 bases, there was a span of 3 bases. The CDR3 loop spans 10 amino acids. CDR1 MGHDK and CDR2 SYGVNS come from the germline V gene. As DNA, the CDR3 is TGTGCCAGCAGTGACGCTGGCTACACCTTC. As protein: CASSDAGYTF.

The chain has TRBV6-1 and TRBJ2-1; 8 bases line up with TRBD1. V trimming: 8 bases; J trimming: 5 bases; junction bases outside the gene matches: 5. Looked up from germline, CDR1 is MNHNS and CDR2 is SASEGT. CDR3 length: 13 amino acids. The CDR3, as DNA: TGTGCCAGCTATGGACAGGGAGACAATGAGCAGTTCTTC. Translation gives CASYGQGDNEQFF.

The chain employs TRBV10-3 and TRBJ2-1; 14 nucleotides line up with TRBD2. This CDR3 has 18 amino acids. Germline CDR1 ENHRY, CDR2 SYGVKD. V shed 7 bases, J shed 0 bases, and the junction held 8 bases outside the gene matches. The CDR3 nucleotides read TGTGCCATCACCGGGACTAGCGGGGGCCGGAGCTCCTACAATGAGCAGTTCTTC. Its translation is CAITGTSGGRSSYNEQFF.

This clone was observed once. The chain links TRBV19 to TRBJ1-1; TRBD1 might be the D (6 bases). CDR3 length: 13 amino acids. Trimming took 7 bases from V and 1 from J, leaving 10 bases between them. CDR1 is LNHDA, CDR2 SQIVND, per germline (reference sequence). In DNA, the CDR3 is TGTGCCAGTATTGAGACAGGGAACACTGAAGCTTTCTTT. It translates to CASIETGNTEAFF.

The chain combines TRBV5-1 with TRBJ2-3; tentative D call: TRBD1 (6 bases). Trimming pared 5 bases from V and 0 bases from J, leaving 16 bases between. This CDR3 comprises 16 residues. Germline CDR1 reads SGHRS; CDR2 reads YFSETQ. The CDR3 DNA follows: TGCGCCAGCAGTAGCTACAGGGAAACCAGCACAGATACGCAGTATTTT. Translated, it gives CASSSYRETSTDTQYF.

This clone was observed once. The CDR3 nucleotides read TGTGCCAGCAGCTTAGGGGGACTAGCGGAAAACTCTGGGGCCAACGTCCTGACTTTC. It encodes CASSLGGLAENSGANVLTF. The chain employs TRBV13 and TRBJ2-6; 11 nucleotides agree with TRBD2. The CDR3 totals 19 residues. Germline V gene sequence: CDR1 PRHDT, CDR2 FYEKMQ (reference sequence). After removal of 0 bases from V and 0 bases from J, the junction contained 4 bases not matched to a gene. Full variable domain (outside the CDR3, taken from reference TRBV13 and TRBJ2-6): AAGVIQSPRHLIKEKRETATLKCYPIPRHDTVYWYQQGPGQDPQFLISFYEKMQSDKGSIPDRFSAQQFSDYHSELNMSSLELGDSALYFCASSLGGLAENSGANVLTFGAGSRLTVL.

The sample holds a few counts of this clone. This chain joins TRBV7-2 and TRBJ1-5; 8 bases are a match to TRBD1. This CDR3 comprises 14 residues. The V segment lost 5 bases and the J segment 0 bases; nucleotides outside the gene matches: 0. Germline-derived CDR1 and CDR2 are SGHTA and FQGNSA. The DNA of the CDR3 is TGTGCCAGCAGCGGGACAGGTAGCAATCAGCCCCAGCATTTT. Protein: CASSGTGSNQPQHF.

V is TRBV2 and J is TRBJ2-1; the D gene is possibly TRBD1 (5 bases). The CDR3 sequence is 15 residues long. The V end was cut by 5 bases, the J end by 2 bases, with 13 bases between. Germline CDR1 is SNHLY and CDR2 is FYNNEI. The CDR3: CASSQGLGTYNEQFF. The CDR3 DNA reads as TGTGCCAGCAGTCAGGGTTTGGGGACCTACAATGAGCAGTTCTTC.

The chain recombines TRBV28 with TRBJ2-1; TRBD1 might be the D (5 bases). The CDR3 runs to 12 residues. The germline V gene encodes CDR1 MDHEN and CDR2 SYDVKM. Trimming left V 8 bases short and J 7 bases short, with 12 bases between. The CDR3 DNA follows: TGTGCCAGCTTAGGGTCAGGGAATGAGCAGTTCTTC. It yields the protein CASLGSGNEQFF.

V and J are TRBV29-1 and TRBJ2-4; D is ambiguous. Trimming took 1 base from V and 2 from J, leaving 9 bases between them. Germline V gene lookup returns CDR1 SQVTM and CDR2 ANQGSEA. This CDR3 region has 14 residues. CDR3 bases: TGCAGCGTTGAAGGACCAGCGACCAAAAACATTCAGTACTTC. This translates into CSVEGPATKNIQYF. The full variable domain, rest sourced from reference TRBV29-1 and TRBJ2-4, is SAVISQKPSRDICQRGTSLTIQCQVDSQVTMMFWYRQQPGQSLTLIATANQGSEATYESGFVIDKFPISRPNLTFSTLTVSNMSPEDSSIYLCSVEGPATKNIQYFGAGTRLSVL.

The rearrangement joins TRBV5-1 to TRBJ1-1; D ambiguous. CDR3 length: 14 amino acids. Germline V CDR1 and CDR2: SGHRS, YFSETQ. The V end lost 1 base, the J end lost 7 bases, and 14 bases lay between the germline ends. The CDR3 loop is CASSLLVGDGEAFF. The CDR3 DNA reads as TGCGCCAGCAGCTTGTTGGTCGGGGATGGTGAAGCTTTCTTT.

The gene calls are TRBV7-2 and TRBJ1-2; D remains ambiguous. CDR3 length: 14 amino acids. Germline loops: CDR1 SGHTA, CDR2 FQGNSA. Trimming took off 0 bases at V and 5 bases at J, with 10 bases between the two ends. The CDR3 coding sequence is TGTGCCAGCAGCTTAGCGGCGGAATGGTATGGCTACACCTTC. Translated, it gives CASSLAAEWYGYTF.

In DNA, the CDR3 is TGCAGCGCCCTGGGGACAGCCTACAATGAGCAGTTCTTC. Translated: CSALGTAYNEQFF. J is TRBJ2-1 and V is TRBV29-1, with TRBD1 identical over 7 bases. V was pared by 7 bases and J by 2 bases, with 5 bases of the junction left unmatched. The V gene's germline CDR1 is SQVTM and CDR2 ANQGSEA. The CDR3 consists of 13 residues.

On this clone itself: The junction departs from germline at one end; a sequencing error may be responsible. The J gene is TRBJ2-3, the V gene TRBV4-2; D call uncertain. Germline V lookup: CDR1 LGHNA, CDR2 YNFKEQ. The CDR3 extends over 14 amino acids. The CDR3 coding sequence is TGTGCCAGCAGCCCCCCCGGCGTAGCAGAGACGCAGTATTTT. Encoded protein: CASSPPGVAETQYF.

The V call is TRBV6-1, the J call TRBJ1-3; D may be TRBD1 (6 bases). Trimming left V 2 bases short and J 4 bases short, with 12 bases between. CDR1 is MNHNS, CDR2 SASEGT, per germline. The length of the CDR3 is 15 residues. Written as DNA, the CDR3 is TGTGCCAGCAGTGAAATGGCAGGGGCAGGAAACACCATATATTTT. Protein product: CASSEMAGAGNTIYF.

This clone was counted a single time. The J gene is TRBJ2-3, the V gene TRBV28, with D unresolved. The length of the CDR3 is 15 residues. Germline values: CDR1 MDHEN, CDR2 SYDVKM. Trimming took off 6 bases at V and 2 bases at J, with 15 bases between the two ends. CDR3 nucleotide sequence: TGTGCCAGCAGCTCCGGTTCGCGGACCACAGATACGCAGTATTTT. Protein sequence: CASSSGSRTTDTQYF.

As to this clone: A junction boundary mismatches the germline segment, possibly from a read error. The chain links TRBV6-6 to TRBJ2-4; 7 bases fit TRBD1. From germline, CDR1 is MNHNY and CDR2 SVGAGI (reference sequence). This CDR3 has 14 residues. CDR3 residues: CASSAVKRGPAEDF. CDR3 DNA sequence: TGTGCCAGCAGCGCCGTTAAAAGGGGGCCGGCCGAGGACTTC.

This rearrangement joins TRBV10-3 to TRBJ1-2; the D is unclear. There are 14 residues in the CDR3. CDR1 is ENHRY and CDR2 is SYGVKD in the germline V gene. The V end lost 10 bases, the J end lost 2 bases, and 17 bases lay between the germline ends. CDR3 DNA sequence: TGTGCCAACCGGGCAGGTCCCGGCAACTATGGCTACACCTTC. Translating it yields CANRAGPGNYGYTF.

The chain carries TRBV4-1 and TRBJ2-7; 8 bases agree with TRBD2. Trimming removed 1 base from V and 7 bases from J; junction bases left unmatched: 6. The CDR3 spans 14 residues. Germline V gene lookup returns CDR1 MGHRA and CDR2 YSYEKL. The CDR3 coding sequence is TGCGCCAGCAGCCAAGGTGGACTAGCTGGAGAGCAGTACTTC. Translation gives CASSQGGLAGEQYF.

V usage is TRBV19 and J usage is TRBJ1-3; D gene uncertain. The CDR3 is 14 amino acids. Germline V lookup: CDR1 LNHDA, CDR2 SQIVND (reference sequence). Trimming took 9 bases from V and 0 from J, leaving 12 bases between them. The CDR3 DNA is TGTGCCAGCAACCCCCTCCGCTCTGGAAACACCATATATTTT. Translating gives CASNPLRSGNTIYF.

V is TRBV10-3 and J is TRBJ1-5; the D is unclear. Germline CDR1 reads ENHRY; CDR2 reads SYGVKD. CDR3 size: 14 residues. Trimming removed 3 bases from V and 3 bases from J, with 9 bases in between. For the CDR3, the DNA is TGTGCCATCAGTGAAAGGTTTGTCAATCAGCCCCAGCATTTT. Amino acid sequence: CAISERFVNQPQHF.

The rearrangement uses TRBV5-1 and TRBJ2-5; D not resolved. The CDR3 is 14 residues long. The V gene's germline CDR1 is SGHRS and CDR2 YFSETQ. Trimming stripped 0 bases from V and 4 bases from J, with 10 bases between. CDR3 DNA: TGCGCCAGCAGCTTGGGTTCCCTGGGAGAGACCCAGTACTTC. Protein: CASSLGSLGETQYF.

The CDR3 loop reads CASSKGGTSEDYEQYF. The CDR3 nucleotides read TGTGCCAGCAGCAAAGGTGGGACTAGCGAGGACTACGAGCAGTACTTC. V is TRBV21-1 and J is TRBJ2-7; the table's D gene call, TRBD2, was not cross checked with the DNA. TRBV21-1 is described as a pseudogene. CDR3 length equals 16 residues.

The J gene is TRBJ2-3, the V gene TRBV11-3, with no clear D. The V and J ends lost 0 bases and 4 bases respectively, with 5 bases between them. Per germline, CDR1 SGHNT and CDR2 YENEEA. The CDR3 length is 13 residues. The CDR3 protein is CASSLEGSDTQYF. Written as DNA, the CDR3 is TGTGCCAGCAGCTTAGAGGGCTCAGATACGCAGTATTTT.

The CDR3 protein is CSVEGGLAYYNEQFF. In DNA, the CDR3 is TGCAGCGTTGAAGGTGGACTAGCGTATTACAATGAGCAGTTCTTC. The chain employs TRBV29-1 and TRBJ2-1, with 9 bases that match TRBD2. The germline V gene has CDR1 SQVTM and CDR2 ANQGSEA. The V gene end was trimmed by 1 base and the J gene end by 4 bases; junction bases not matched to a gene: 5. This CDR3 contains 15 residues.